These 3 T cell receptor beta chains were sequenced from one sample in a study of OX40 agonist ivuxolimab in advanced cancers. The protocol was immunoSEQ multiplex PCR, while the TCRdb copy is restricted to in-frame clones and leaves out a portion. Of 90,000 to 100,000 clones listed, about 85% were seen once; the top ten hold 0.82%. Sequencing was performed on CD4+ or CD8+ T cells sorted from blood, taken in a trial of the OX40 agonist ivuxolimab. The receptors derive from an adult with an advanced solid tumor such as melanoma, head and neck, liver or kidney cancer.

The chain carries TRBV7-9 and TRBJ2-3; a weak D match, TRBD2 (6 bases). CDR3 length: 15 amino acids. Germline V gene data show CDR1 as SEHNR and CDR2 as FQNEAQ (reference sequence). Trimming took 4 bases from V and 0 from J, leaving 11 bases between them. CDR3 nucleotides: TGTGCCAGCAGCTCCCGACTAGAAAGCACAGATACGCAGTATTTT. Translated: CASSSRLESTDTQYF.

V and J are TRBV28 and TRBJ2-3; D may match TRBD1 or TRBD2 (6 bases each). The V end was cut by 6 bases, the J end by 0 bases, with 22 bases between. The CDR3 is made up of 18 amino acids. Germline values: CDR1 MDHEN, CDR2 SYDVKM. As DNA, the CDR3 is TGTGCCAGCAGCGCTTCCGGGGGCGGATCAGCTAGCACAGATACGCAGTATTTT. Translation gives CASSASGGGSASTDTQYF.

The chain couples TRBV10-2 to TRBJ2-1; a possible D gene is TRBD1 (7 bases). The germline CDR1 and CDR2 sequences are WSHSY and SAAADI. The CDR3 covers 14 residues. The germline V and J ends were trimmed by 4 bases and 4 bases, with 11 bases remaining between them. The CDR3 DNA reads as TGCGCCAGCAGTGGGCAGGGGGGATACAATGAGCAGTTCTTC. Translation: CASSGQGGYNEQFF.